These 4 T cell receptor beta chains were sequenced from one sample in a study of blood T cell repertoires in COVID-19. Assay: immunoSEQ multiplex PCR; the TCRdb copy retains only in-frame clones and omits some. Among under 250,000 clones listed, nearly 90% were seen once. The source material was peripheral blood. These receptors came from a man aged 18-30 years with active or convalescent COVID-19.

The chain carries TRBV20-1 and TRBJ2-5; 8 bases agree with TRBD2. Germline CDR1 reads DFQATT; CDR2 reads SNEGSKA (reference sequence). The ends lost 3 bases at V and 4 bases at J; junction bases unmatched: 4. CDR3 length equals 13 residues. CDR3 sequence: CSASDAGGETQYF. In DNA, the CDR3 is TGCAGTGCTAGTGACGCGGGAGGAGAGACCCAGTACTTC.

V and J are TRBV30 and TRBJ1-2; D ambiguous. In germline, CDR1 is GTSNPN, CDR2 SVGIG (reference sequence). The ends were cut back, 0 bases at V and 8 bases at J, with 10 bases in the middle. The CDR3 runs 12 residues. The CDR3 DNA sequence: TGTGCCTGGAGTGTGTCGGGGAGGGGCTACACCTTC. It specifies CAWSVSGRGYTF. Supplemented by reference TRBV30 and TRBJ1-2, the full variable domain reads SQTIHQWPATLVQPVGSPLSLECTVEGTSNPNLYWYRQAAGRGLQLLFYSVGIGQISSEVPQNLSASRPQDRQFILSSKKLLLSDSGFYLCAWSVSGRGYTFGSGTRLTVV.

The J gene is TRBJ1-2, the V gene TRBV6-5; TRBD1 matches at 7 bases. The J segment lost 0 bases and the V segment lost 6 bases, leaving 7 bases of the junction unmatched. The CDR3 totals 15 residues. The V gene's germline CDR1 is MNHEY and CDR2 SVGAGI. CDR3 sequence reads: CASRTGTVTNYGYTF. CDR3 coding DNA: TGTGCCAGCAGGACCGGGACAGTAACTAACTATGGCTACACCTTC.

The CDR3 here is CASSRDRDGRRGGETQYF. CDR3 DNA sequence: TGTGCCAGCAGCCGGGACAGGGACGGGAGGAGAGGGGGAGAGACCCAGTACTTC. The chain recombines TRBV3-1 (or the pseudogene TRBV3-2) with TRBJ2-5; 9 nucleotides line up with TRBD1. Per the germline V gene, CDR1 is LGHDT and CDR2 is YNNKEL (reference sequence). The CDR3 has 18 amino acids. Unmatched junction bases numbered 16, after V lost 4 bases and J lost 4 bases.